Listed here are 10 T cell receptor beta chains from one sample, sequenced in a study of technical replicates of blood from several donors. Repertoires were generated with immunoSEQ multiplex PCR, while TCRdb's copy carries only in-frame clones and drops some. The data show around 69,000 clones, 70% to 90% seen once. What was sequenced was PBMCs. Receptors originate from a human donor in good health. Some clones in this sample may be carry-over from other donors' samples.

The V and J genes are TRBV19 and TRBJ1-5; maybe TRBD1 (5 bases). The CDR3 has 16 amino acids. Deletions cut 0 bases from V and 6 bases from J, with 15 bases between. Germline values: CDR1 LNHDA, CDR2 SQIVND (reference sequence). CDR3 residues: CASSIEGVRFGQPQHF. The DNA for the CDR3 is TGTGCCAGTAGTATAGAAGGGGTTCGGTTTGGTCAGCCCCAGCATTTT.

The chain is built from TRBV7-8 and TRBJ1-5; D is perhaps TRBD1 (5 bases). The CDR3 has 15 residues. Trimming cost V 1 base and J 4 bases, with 11 bases left between them. Germline assignment: CDR1 SGHVS and CDR2 FQNEAQ. CDR3 bases: TGTGCCAGCAGCTTAGAGGGGCAGTTTAATCAGCCCCAGCATTTT. Translating it yields CASSLEGQFNQPQHF.

The chain has TRBV30 and TRBJ2-2; D is perhaps TRBD2 (6 bases). Germline assignment: CDR1 GTSNPN and CDR2 SVGIG (reference sequence). Trimming cost V 3 bases and J 6 bases, with 14 bases left between them. The CDR3 length is 14 residues. This CDR3 is CAWRRDPWAGELFF. As DNA, the CDR3 is TGTGCCTGGAGGCGGGATCCTTGGGCCGGGGAGCTGTTTTTT.

The rearrangement links TRBV7-2 to TRBJ1-2, with D perhaps TRBD1 (5 bases). The V end lost 1 base, the J end lost 7 bases, and 13 bases lay between the germline ends. The germline V gene has CDR1 SGHTA and CDR2 FQGNSA. The CDR3 has 14 residues. The DNA of the CDR3 is TGTGCCAGCAGCTTAGATTCAGGGAGGTCTGGCTACACCTTC. Protein: CASSLDSGRSGYTF.

The chain links TRBV7-2 to TRBJ1-1; D is perhaps TRBD1 (6 bases). Germline assignment: CDR1 SGHTA and CDR2 FQGNSA. The CDR3 contains 14 residues. Trimming left V 4 bases short and J 3 bases short, with 12 bases between. Written as DNA, the CDR3 is TGTGCCAGCAGCTCCCGGGACACTTACACTGAAGCTTTCTTT. It codes for CASSSRDTYTEAFF.

This chain links TRBV4-2 with TRBJ1-6, with D unclear. CDR1 and CDR2 from the germline V gene are LGHNA and YNFKEQ. The CDR3 runs 14 residues. Trimming cost V 1 base and J 8 bases, with 9 bases left between them. The CDR3 reads CASSQAGEYSPLHF. CDR3 DNA sequence: TGTGCCAGCAGCCAAGCCGGGGAGTATTCACCCCTCCACTTT.

The V call is TRBV30, the J call TRBJ1-2; TRBD1 agrees at 7 bases. Germline V CDR1 and CDR2: GTSNPN, SVGIG (reference sequence). V trimming: 1 base; J trimming: 5 bases; junction bases outside the gene matches: 7. The length of the CDR3 is 14 residues. The DNA for the CDR3 is TGTGCCTGGAGTGATAAAGGGGGCTTATATGGCTACACCTTC. Translated: CAWSDKGGLYGYTF.

This clone has only one observation. The V and J genes are TRBV6-1 and TRBJ2-5, with 11 bases fitting TRBD2. With 6 bases clipped from V and 1 base from J, the junction kept 4 bases outside the gene matches. This CDR3 is 15 amino acids long. Germline CDR1 reads MNHNS; CDR2 reads SASEGT. The CDR3 reads CASSPGLAGQETQYF. DNA of the CDR3: TGTGCCAGCAGCCCAGGACTAGCGGGCCAAGAGACCCAGTACTTC.

The CDR3 DNA follows: TGTGCCAGCAGTTATTCGTCCCTGAACACTGAAGCTTTCTTT. This gives the protein CASSYSSLNTEAFF. V gene TRBV6-5 combines with J gene TRBJ1-1; unclear D gene. The CDR3 has 14 amino acids. Trimming pared 3 bases from V and 0 bases from J, leaving 8 bases between. Germline V gives CDR1 MNHEY, CDR2 SVGAGI.

The V and J genes are TRBV5-6 and TRBJ1-5; D not certain. Germline V gives CDR1 SGHDT, CDR2 YYEEEE. This CDR3 is built from 15 residues. Trimming pared 2 bases from V and 6 bases from J, leaving 15 bases between. CDR3 region: CASSLEAGVPQPQHF. CDR3 nucleotides: TGTGCCAGCAGCTTAGAGGCCGGGGTCCCTCAGCCCCAGCATTTT.